This T cell receptor beta chain comes out of a study of cytomegalovirus exposure and HLA in healthy donors. Whole-study findings and limits: Among TCR beta chains of equal frequency, HLA-associated ones were more clonally expanded in a later analysis. Researchers counted 164 TCR beta chains as cytomegalovirus-associated.

For this clone: Its antigen is not known.

PCR primers comprised 60 Vbeta and 13 Jbeta primers. Assay: immunoSEQ multiplex PCR; the TCRdb copy retains only in-frame clones and omits some. The listing contains roughly 60,000 clones. The clonotype was recovered from a male donor in good health and CMV-seronegative. Material: PBMCs.

CDR3 DNA: TGTGCCAGCAGTCTTCTCGGGACAGGGAATCAGCCCCAGCATTTT. Its protein product is CASSLLGTGNQPQHF. The V gene is TRBV27, the J gene TRBJ1-5, with 9 bases identical to TRBD1. The V gene end was trimmed by 5 bases and the J gene end by 4 bases; junction bases not matched to a gene: 6. The V gene's germline CDR1 is MNHEY and CDR2 SMNVEV (reference sequence). The CDR3 contains 15 residues.